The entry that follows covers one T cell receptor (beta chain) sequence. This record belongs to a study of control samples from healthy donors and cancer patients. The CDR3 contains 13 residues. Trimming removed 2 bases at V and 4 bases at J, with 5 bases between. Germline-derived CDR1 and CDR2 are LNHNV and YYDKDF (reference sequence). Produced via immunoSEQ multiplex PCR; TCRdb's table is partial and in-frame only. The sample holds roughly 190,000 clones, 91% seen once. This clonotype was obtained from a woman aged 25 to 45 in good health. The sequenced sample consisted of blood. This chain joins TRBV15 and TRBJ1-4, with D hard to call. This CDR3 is CATSRQNNEKLFF. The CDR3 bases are TGTGCCACCAGCAGACAGAATAATGAAAAACTGTTTTTT.